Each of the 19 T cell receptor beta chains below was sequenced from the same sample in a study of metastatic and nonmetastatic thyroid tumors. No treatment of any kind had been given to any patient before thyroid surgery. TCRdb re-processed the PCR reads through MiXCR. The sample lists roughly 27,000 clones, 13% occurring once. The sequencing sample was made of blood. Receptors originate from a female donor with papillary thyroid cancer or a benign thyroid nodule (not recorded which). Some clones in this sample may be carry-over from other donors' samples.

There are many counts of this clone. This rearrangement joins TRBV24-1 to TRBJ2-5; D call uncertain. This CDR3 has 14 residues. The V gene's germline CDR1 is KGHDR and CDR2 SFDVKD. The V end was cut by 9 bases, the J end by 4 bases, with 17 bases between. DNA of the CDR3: TGTGCCACCTCCACGACGGGTAGGGTAGAGACCCAGTACTTC. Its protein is CATSTTGRVETQYF.

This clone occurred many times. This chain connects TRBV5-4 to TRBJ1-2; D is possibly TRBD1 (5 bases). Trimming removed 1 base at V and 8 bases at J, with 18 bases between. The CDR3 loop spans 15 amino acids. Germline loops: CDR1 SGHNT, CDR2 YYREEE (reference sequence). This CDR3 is CASSLRGTAKLGYTF. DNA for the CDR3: TGTGCCAGCAGCTTGCGGGGGACCGCCAAATTAGGCTACACCTTC.

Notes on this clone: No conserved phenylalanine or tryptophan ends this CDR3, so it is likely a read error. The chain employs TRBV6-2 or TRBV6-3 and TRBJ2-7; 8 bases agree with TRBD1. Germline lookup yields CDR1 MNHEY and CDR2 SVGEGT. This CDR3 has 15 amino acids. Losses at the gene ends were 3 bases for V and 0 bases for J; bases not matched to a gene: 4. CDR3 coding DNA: TGTGCCAGCAGTTATACAGGGGGAAGCTCCTACGAGCAGTACTTA. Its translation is CASSYTGGSSYEQYL.

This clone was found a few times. CDR3 region: CASSLEQGARSDTQYF. For the CDR3, the DNA is TGCGCCAGCAGCTTGGAACAGGGGGCTCGATCGGATACGCAGTATTTT. The chain couples TRBV5-1 to TRBJ2-3; 9 bases match TRBD1. The CDR3 loop spans 16 amino acids. Trimming took 0 bases from V and 6 from J; bases not matched to a gene: 8. Germline V gives CDR1 SGHRS, CDR2 YFSETQ. Drawing the rest from reference TRBV5-1 and TRBJ2-3, the complete variable domain is KAGVTQTPRYLIKTRGQQVTLSCSPISGHRSVSWYQQTPGQGLQFLFEYFSETQRNKGNFPGRFSGRQFSNSRSEMNVSTLELGDSALYLCASSLEQGARSDTQYFGPGTRLTVL.

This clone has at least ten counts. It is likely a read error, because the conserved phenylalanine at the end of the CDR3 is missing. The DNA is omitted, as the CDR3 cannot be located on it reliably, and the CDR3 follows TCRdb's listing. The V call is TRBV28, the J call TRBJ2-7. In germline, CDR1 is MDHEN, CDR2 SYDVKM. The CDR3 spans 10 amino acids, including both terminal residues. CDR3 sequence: CASSLAVSLS.

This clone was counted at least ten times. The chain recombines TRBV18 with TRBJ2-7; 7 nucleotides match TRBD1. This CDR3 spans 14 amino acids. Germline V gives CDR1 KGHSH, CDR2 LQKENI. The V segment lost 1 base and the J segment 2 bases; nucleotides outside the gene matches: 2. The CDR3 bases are TGTGCCAGCTCACCACGACAGGGAACCTACGAGCAGTACTTC. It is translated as CASSPRQGTYEQYF.

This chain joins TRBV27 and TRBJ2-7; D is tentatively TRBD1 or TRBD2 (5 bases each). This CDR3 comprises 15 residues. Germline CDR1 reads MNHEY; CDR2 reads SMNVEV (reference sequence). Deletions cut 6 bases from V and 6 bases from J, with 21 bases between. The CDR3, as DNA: TGTGCCAGCAGAATTAATAACGGGGCAACATTCGAGCAGTACTTC. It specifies CASRINNGATFEQYF.

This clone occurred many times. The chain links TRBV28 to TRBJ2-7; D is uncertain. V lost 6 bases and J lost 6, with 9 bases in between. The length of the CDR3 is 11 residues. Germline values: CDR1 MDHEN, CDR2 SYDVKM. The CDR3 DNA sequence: TGTGCCAGCAGGGAAGGCGGCGAGCAGTACTTC. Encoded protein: CASREGGEQYF.

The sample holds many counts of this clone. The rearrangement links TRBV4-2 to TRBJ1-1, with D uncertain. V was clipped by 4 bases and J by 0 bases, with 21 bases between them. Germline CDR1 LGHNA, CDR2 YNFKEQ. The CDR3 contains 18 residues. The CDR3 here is CASSPGSGRGYMNTEAFF. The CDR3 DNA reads TGTGCCAGCAGCCCTGGGTCCGGGAGAGGATATATGAACACTGAAGCTTTCTTT.

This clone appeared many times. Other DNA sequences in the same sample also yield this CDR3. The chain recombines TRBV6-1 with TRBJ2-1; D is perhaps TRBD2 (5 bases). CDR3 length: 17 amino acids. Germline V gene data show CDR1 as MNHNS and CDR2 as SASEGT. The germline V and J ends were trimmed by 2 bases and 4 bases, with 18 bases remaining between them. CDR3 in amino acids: CASSERERNRRYNEQFF. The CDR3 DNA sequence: TGTGCCAGCAGTGAACGGGAACGGAATAGACGATACAATGAGCAGTTCTTC.

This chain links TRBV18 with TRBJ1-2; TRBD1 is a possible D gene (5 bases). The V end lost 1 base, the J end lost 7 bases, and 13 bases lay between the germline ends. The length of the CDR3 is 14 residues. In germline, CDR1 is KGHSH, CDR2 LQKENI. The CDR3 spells CASSPQSGVGGYTF. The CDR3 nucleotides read TGTGCCAGCTCACCACAGTCGGGGGTCGGTGGCTACACCTTC.

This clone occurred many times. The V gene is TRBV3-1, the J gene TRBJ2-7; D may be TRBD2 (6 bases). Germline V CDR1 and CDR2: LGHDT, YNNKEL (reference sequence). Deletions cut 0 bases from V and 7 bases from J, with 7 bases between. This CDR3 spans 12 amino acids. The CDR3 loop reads CASSQEGREQYF. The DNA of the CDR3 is TGTGCCAGCAGCCAAGAAGGGAGGGAGCAGTACTTC.

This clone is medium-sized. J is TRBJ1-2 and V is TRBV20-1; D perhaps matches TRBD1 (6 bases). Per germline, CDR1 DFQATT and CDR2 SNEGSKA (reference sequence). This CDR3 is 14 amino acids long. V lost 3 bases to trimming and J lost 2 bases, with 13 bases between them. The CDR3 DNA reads TGCAGTGCTAGCGCGGGGGCGCAGAACTATGGCTACACCTTC. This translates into CSASAGAQNYGYTF.

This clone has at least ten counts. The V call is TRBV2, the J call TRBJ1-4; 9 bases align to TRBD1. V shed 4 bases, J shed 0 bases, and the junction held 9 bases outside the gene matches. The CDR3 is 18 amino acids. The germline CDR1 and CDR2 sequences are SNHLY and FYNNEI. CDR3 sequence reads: CASSVPTGGLATNEKLFF. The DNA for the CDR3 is TGTGCCAGCAGTGTCCCGACAGGGGGGCTCGCAACTAATGAAAAACTGTTTTTT.

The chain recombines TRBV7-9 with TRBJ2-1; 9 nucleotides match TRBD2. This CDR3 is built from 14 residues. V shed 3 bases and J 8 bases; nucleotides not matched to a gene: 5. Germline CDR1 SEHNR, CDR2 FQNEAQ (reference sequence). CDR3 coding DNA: TGTGCCAGCAGCTTTGCACTAGCGGGCGATGAGCAGTTCTTC. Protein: CASSFALAGDEQFF.

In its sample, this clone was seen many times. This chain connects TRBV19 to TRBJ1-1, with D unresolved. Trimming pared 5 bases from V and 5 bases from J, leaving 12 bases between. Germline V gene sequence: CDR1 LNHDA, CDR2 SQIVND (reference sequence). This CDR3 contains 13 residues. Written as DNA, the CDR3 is TGTGCCAGTAGTGAGACGGCGGGTACTGAAGCTTTCTTT. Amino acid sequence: CASSETAGTEAFF.

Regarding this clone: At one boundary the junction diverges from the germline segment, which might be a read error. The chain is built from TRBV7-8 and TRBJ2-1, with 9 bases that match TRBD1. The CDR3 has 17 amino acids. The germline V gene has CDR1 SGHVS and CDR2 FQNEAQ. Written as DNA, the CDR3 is TGTGCCAGCAGCTCCCAAACAGGGGGCCAGTCCTACAATGAGCATTTCTTC. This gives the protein CASSSQTGGQSYNEHFF.

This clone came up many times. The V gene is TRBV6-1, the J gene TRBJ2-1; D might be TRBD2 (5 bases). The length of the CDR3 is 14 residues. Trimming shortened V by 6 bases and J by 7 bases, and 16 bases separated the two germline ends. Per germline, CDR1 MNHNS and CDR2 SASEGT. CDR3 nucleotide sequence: TGTGCCAGCAGAGTGTCATATGGCGGGAATGAGCAGTTCTTC. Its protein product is CASRVSYGGNEQFF.

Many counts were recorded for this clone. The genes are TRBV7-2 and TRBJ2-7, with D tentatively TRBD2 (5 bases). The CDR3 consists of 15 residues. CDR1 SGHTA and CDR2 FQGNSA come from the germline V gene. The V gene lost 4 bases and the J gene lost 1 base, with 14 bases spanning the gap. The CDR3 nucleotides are TGTGCCAGCAGCTCGCCGGGAACCCTTTCCTACGAGCAGTACTTC. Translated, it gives CASSSPGTLSYEQYF.